Listed here is a single TCR beta chain. What it recognizes is unknown. This CDR3 is built from 15 residues. These data come from a study of T cells expressing NK-cell markers. Study-wide context: The TCR beta repertoires originated in sorted CD3+CD56+NKG2C+, CD3+CD56+NKG2C- and CD3+CD56-NKG2C+ T cells. The sequencing cohort of eight donors included seven HCMV-seropositive individuals and one seronegative individual.

TCRdb re-analyzed the 5' RACE reads; it lists each CDR3 protein once, without DNA. The ten top clones account for 7.3%, within a sample of hundreds of thousands of distinct CDR3 sequences. Findings and limits, study-wide: The same clonotypes also predominated in the CD3+CD56-NKG2C+ fraction of several donors. Clarity on HCMV specificity was lacking for the expanded NKG2C+ T cell clones.

Sequencing was carried out using blood T cells: a sorted CD56 or NKG2C T cell subset, CD4+ or CD8+ T cells, or bulk PBMC T cells (not recorded which). This chain uses TRBV12-3 or TRBV12-4 with TRBJ1-5; absent DNA, TCRdb's TRBD1 call cannot be checked. The source is a woman between 18 and 70 years old in good health. CDR3 residues: CASGLRGNSNQPQHF.